Below are 32 T cell receptor beta chains sequenced from a single sample in a study of blood T cell repertoires in COVID-19. Clones were sequenced by immunoSEQ multiplex PCR, and TCRdb holds only the in-frame ones, with some missing. The sample holds some 240,000 clones, about 86% seen once. The sample consisted of peripheral blood. The origin of the receptors is a woman older than 75 with acute or convalescent COVID-19.

The chain is built from TRBV19 and TRBJ1-5; no clear D. The V end lost 9 bases, the J end lost 0 bases, and 15 bases lay between the germline ends. The CDR3 contains 15 residues. Germline V gene data show CDR1 as LNHDA and CDR2 as SQIVND (reference sequence). The CDR3 sequence is CASRSGEYSNQPQHF. Here the CDR3 DNA reads TGTGCCAGCAGATCCGGGGAGTATAGCAATCAGCCCCAGCATTTT.

The chain couples TRBV7-8 to TRBJ1-5; TRBD1 matches 8 bases. The CDR3 loop spans 17 amino acids. Germline trimming cut 3 bases from V and 2 bases from J; bases unmatched to any gene: 9. Germline CDR1 SGHVS, CDR2 FQNEAQ. The CDR3: CASSLTGVGFGNQPQHF. DNA of the CDR3: TGTGCCAGCAGCTTGACAGGGGTTGGTTTTGGCAATCAGCCCCAGCATTTT.

This clone was counted once. As DNA, the CDR3 is TGTGCCGGCCACTCCGGGACTCTTAATTCACCCCTCCACTTT. Its translation is CAGHSGTLNSPLHF. The rearrangement links TRBV30 to TRBJ1-6; tentative D call: TRBD1 (5 bases). V was shortened by 8 bases and J by 6 bases, with 17 bases between the two germline ends. The length of the CDR3 is 14 residues. Germline CDR1 GTSNPN, CDR2 SVGIG (reference sequence).

The rearrangement joins TRBV2 to TRBJ2-7; possibly TRBD2 for D (6 bases). Looked up from germline, CDR1 is SNHLY and CDR2 is FYNNEI. V gave up 6 bases and J gave up 0 bases, with 15 bases separating them. The CDR3 extends over 15 amino acids. CDR3 region: CASRVTGTGSYEQYF. CDR3 in DNA: TGTGCCAGCAGAGTAACCGGGACTGGCTCCTACGAGCAGTACTTC. Variable domain in full (rest from reference TRBV2 and TRBJ2-7): EPEVTQTPSHQVTQMGQEVILRCVPISNHLYFYWYRQILGQKVEFLVSFYNNEISEKSEIFDDQFSVERPDGSNFTLKIRSTKLEDSAMYFCASRVTGTGSYEQYFGPGTRLTVT.

The rearrangement uses TRBV7-3 and TRBJ1-6, with unresolved D. Germline V gene data show CDR1 as SGHTA and CDR2 as FQGTGA. V lost 0 bases, J lost 10 bases, and 10 bases lay in between. The CDR3 has 14 amino acids. CDR3 sequence: CASSLTVSGSPLHF. In nucleotides, the CDR3 is TGTGCCAGCAGCTTAACAGTGTCCGGGTCACCCCTCCACTTT.

This clone was detected only a few times. Other DNA sequences within the sample encode an identical CDR3. The J gene is TRBJ1-2, the V gene TRBV6-5; 10 bases align to TRBD1. Germline V gene sequence: CDR1 MNHEY, CDR2 SVGAGI. V lost 2 bases and J lost 4; bases outside the gene matches: 4. The CDR3 spans 15 residues. The CDR3 loop is CASSYRDRGGYGYTF. In DNA, the CDR3 is TGTGCCAGCAGTTACCGGGACAGGGGAGGCTATGGCTACACCTTC.

This clone was detected a few times. V gene TRBV5-1 combines with J gene TRBJ1-1, with 10 bases lining up with TRBD1. Trimming cost V 4 bases and J 1 base; bases outside gene matches: 4. The CDR3 length is 15 residues. Germline V gene lookup returns CDR1 SGHRS and CDR2 YFSETQ. In DNA form, the CDR3 reads TGCGCCAGCAGCCGGGGGGACAGGGGGAACACTGAAGCTTTCTTT. Protein: CASSRGDRGNTEAFF.

The chain employs TRBV6-2 or TRBV6-3 and TRBJ1-1; 9 bases agree with TRBD1. This CDR3 region has 14 residues. The junction had 4 bases not matched to a gene; V was cut back by 4 bases and J by 4 bases. Looked up from germline, CDR1 is MNHEY and CDR2 is SVGEGT. The CDR3 sequence: CASSFGDRVTEAFF. The CDR3 DNA is TGTGCCAGCAGTTTCGGGGACAGGGTCACTGAAGCTTTCTTT.

This clone was recorded at least ten times. Other DNA sequences in this sample translate to the same CDR3. The chain links TRBV11-1 to TRBJ2-2; 10 nucleotides line up with TRBD1. The CDR3 spans 16 residues. Per germline, CDR1 SGHAT and CDR2 FQDESV (reference sequence). Germline trimming cut 4 bases from V and 5 bases from J; bases unmatched to any gene: 7. The DNA of the CDR3 is TGTGCCAGCAGCTCCGGGACAGGGGTACGGACCGGGGAGCTGTTTTTT. Its protein is CASSSGTGVRTGELFF.

The chain uses TRBV7-9 and TRBJ1-1; no definite D call. Trimming stripped 7 bases from V and 4 bases from J, with 13 bases between. The CDR3 runs 13 residues. Germline lookup yields CDR1 SEHNR and CDR2 FQNEAQ (reference sequence). CDR3 sequence: CASTPEVVTEAFF. CDR3 sequence (DNA): TGTGCCAGCACCCCAGAGGTAGTCACTGAAGCTTTCTTT.

This chain connects TRBV6-2 or TRBV6-3 to TRBJ1-6, with D maybe TRBD1 (5 bases). CDR1 and CDR2 (germline): MNHEY, SVGEGT. This CDR3 comprises 15 residues. The V and J ends lost 6 bases and 9 bases respectively, with 18 bases between them. CDR3 loop: CASSRSGTEGSPLHF. CDR3 DNA: TGTGCCAGCAGCCGTTCCGGGACTGAGGGTTCACCCCTCCACTTT.

This clone has just one count. The chain uses TRBV7-9 and TRBJ1-5; D possibly corresponds to TRBD1 (5 bases). The germline V gene encodes CDR1 SEHNR and CDR2 FQNEAQ (reference sequence). This CDR3 is 13 amino acids long. Trimming shortened V by 5 bases and J by 4 bases, and 9 bases separated the two germline ends. The DNA of the CDR3 is TGTGCCAGCAGCCTCGACAGTAATCAGCCCCAGCATTTT. Protein: CASSLDSNQPQHF. The full variable domain, completed using reference TRBV7-9 and TRBJ1-5, is DTGVSQNPRHKITKRGQNVTFRCDPISEHNRLYWYRQTLGQGPEFLTYFQNEAQLEKSRLLSDRFSAERPKGSFSTLEIQRTEQGDSAMYLCASSLDSNQPQHFGDGTRLSIL.

V usage is TRBV7-6 and J usage is TRBJ2-3; TRBD2 matches at 14 bases. There are 17 residues in the CDR3. Germline CDR1 is SGHVS and CDR2 is FNYEAQ. V trimming: 1 base; J trimming: 8 bases; junction bases outside the gene matches: 8. The CDR3 DNA reads TGTGCCAGCAGCTTAGGACTAGCGGGGGGGACAATGGGTACGCAGTATTTT. Encoded protein: CASSLGLAGGTMGTQYF.

The chain recombines TRBV28 with TRBJ1-3, with TRBD1 matching over 8 bases. V lost 4 bases to trimming and J lost 3 bases; unmatched junction nucleotides: 8. CDR1 is MDHEN and CDR2 is SYDVKM in the germline V gene. The CDR3 length is 16 residues. The CDR3: CASSSSGQGLGNTIYF. CDR3 in DNA: TGTGCCAGCAGTTCATCAGGACAGGGTCTTGGAAACACCATATATTTT.

This sequence joins TRBV5-1 and TRBJ1-1, with 7 bases fitting TRBD1. This CDR3 region has 15 residues. V gave up 1 base and J gave up 3 bases; unmatched junction bases: 6. CDR1 is SGHRS, CDR2 YFSETQ, per germline. CDR3 in amino acids: CASSLLAGGDTEAFF. CDR3 in DNA: TGCGCCAGCAGCTTGTTGGCAGGGGGAGACACTGAAGCTTTCTTT.

The V gene is TRBV5-1, the J gene TRBJ2-3, with D possibly TRBD2 on 6 matching bases. The CDR3 is 17 amino acids. CDR1 and CDR2 from the germline V gene are SGHRS and YFSETQ. V was clipped by 5 bases and J by 4 bases, with 23 bases between them. The CDR3 is CASSFSPGGAVSDTQYF. For the CDR3, the DNA is TGCGCCAGCAGTTTCTCCCCCGGGGGAGCAGTGTCAGATACGCAGTATTTT.

This chain connects TRBV7-2 to TRBJ1-5; 7 bases agree with TRBD1. CDR1 is SGHTA and CDR2 is FQGNSA in the germline V gene. Trimming removed 5 bases from V and 0 bases from J; junction bases left unmatched: 4. The CDR3 runs 15 residues. Here the CDR3 DNA reads TGTGCCAGCAGCCCGGGACAGTATAGCAATCAGCCCCAGCATTTT. This translates into CASSPGQYSNQPQHF.

The rearrangement links TRBV3-1 (or the pseudogene TRBV3-2) to TRBJ1-2; D remains unclear. Germline V CDR1 and CDR2: LGHDT, YNNKEL (reference sequence). Trimming removed 4 bases from V and 3 bases from J, with 18 bases in between. There are 16 residues in the CDR3. CDR3 DNA sequence: TGTGCCAGCAGCCCCCTGGGTGGAGGGATCGACTATGGCTACACCTTC. Its protein is CASSPLGGGIDYGYTF.

This chain connects TRBV5-5 to TRBJ2-7, with 10 bases identical to TRBD1. CDR1 is SGHKS, CDR2 YYEKEE, per germline (reference sequence). The ends lost 6 bases at V and 4 bases at J; junction bases unmatched: 22. This CDR3 comprises 19 residues. The chain's CDR3 is CASNRGGGQGVPQEYEQYF. CDR3 coding DNA: TGTGCCAGCAACCGAGGGGGCGGACAGGGGGTTCCGCAGGAATACGAGCAGTACTTC.

This sequence joins TRBV6-6 and TRBJ2-7; D remains unclear. The CDR3 consists of 14 residues. The germline V gene has CDR1 MNHNY and CDR2 SVGAGI (reference sequence). V lost 0 bases, J lost 2 bases, and 8 bases lay in between. The CDR3 DNA sequence: TGTGCCAGCAGTTACTCCGCAGGTCCCTACGAGCAGTACTTC. It yields the protein CASSYSAGPYEQYF.

This clone appeared a single time. The sample has other DNA sequences that encode this CDR3 too. V is TRBV3-1 (or the pseudogene TRBV3-2) and J is TRBJ2-3; D is undetermined. The CDR3 covers 12 residues. CDR1 LGHDT and CDR2 YNNKEL come from the germline V gene (reference sequence). V lost 2 bases to trimming and J lost 4 bases, with 4 bases between them. The CDR3 sequence is CASSQRADTQYF. CDR3 coding DNA: TGTGCCAGCAGCCAAAGAGCAGATACGCAGTATTTT.

V and J are TRBV25-1 and TRBJ1-3, with 7 bases that match TRBD1. Germline loops: CDR1 MGHDK, CDR2 SYGVNS. CDR3 length equals 14 residues. The junction had 6 bases not matched to a gene; V was cut back by 8 bases and J by 2 bases. In DNA, the CDR3 is TGTGCCAGCCGTGCTCAGGGGGCTGGAAACACCATATATTTT. Translated, it gives CASRAQGAGNTIYF. Together with reference TRBV25-1 and TRBJ1-3, the CDR3 gives the full variable domain: EADIYQTPRYLVIGTGKKITLECSQTMGHDKMYWYQQDPGMELHLIHYSYGVNSTEKGDLSSESTVSRIRTEHFPLTLESARPSHTSQYLCASRAQGAGNTIYFGEGSWLTVV.

The chain has TRBV7-2 and TRBJ2-7; 10 bases are shared with TRBD2. Germline lookup yields CDR1 SGHTA and CDR2 FQGNSA. J lost 1 base, V lost 4 bases, and 4 bases had no gene match. CDR3 length equals 15 residues. In DNA form, the CDR3 reads TGTGCCAGCAGCTCGCCTAGCGGGGGATCCTACGAGCAGTACTTC. Translating it yields CASSSPSGGSYEQYF.

J is TRBJ1-2 and V is TRBV5-1; D call uncertain. V shed 1 base and J shed 2 bases, with 6 bases lying between them. Germline CDR1 is SGHRS and CDR2 is YFSETQ. The CDR3 is made up of 13 amino acids. CDR3 nucleotide sequence: TGCGCCAGCAGCTTGACTGCAAACTATGGCTACACCTTC. Protein product: CASSLTANYGYTF.

The CDR3 region is CASSQDRGDRGQETQYF. DNA of the CDR3: TGCGCCAGCAGCCAAGATCGGGGGGACAGGGGCCAAGAGACCCAGTACTTC. The chain employs TRBV4-1 and TRBJ2-5; TRBD1 agrees at 10 bases. Losses at the gene ends were 0 bases for V and 1 base for J; bases not matched to a gene: 5. Germline CDR1 MGHRA, CDR2 YSYEKL. CDR3 length: 17 amino acids.

CDR3 coding DNA: TGTGCCAGCAGAGACCCGGGACAGGGAACCGGGGAGCTGTTTTTT. Protein sequence: CASRDPGQGTGELFF. The V and J genes are TRBV6-6 and TRBJ2-2; 9 bases fit TRBD1. Germline CDR1 MNHNY, CDR2 SVGAGI (reference sequence). The CDR3 totals 15 residues. Trimming removed 6 bases from V and 5 bases from J; junction bases left unmatched: 7.

The chain recombines TRBV19 with TRBJ1-5; 7 positions agree with TRBD1. The CDR3 extends over 17 amino acids. V lost 3 bases to trimming and J lost 3 bases; unmatched junction nucleotides: 11. Germline CDR1 LNHDA, CDR2 SQIVND (reference sequence). CDR3 sequence: CASSMTGRGAYNQPQHF. Here the CDR3 DNA reads TGTGCCAGTAGTATGACGGGCAGGGGGGCATACAATCAGCCCCAGCATTTT.

This chain joins TRBV10-3 and TRBJ2-1; 11 bases fit TRBD2. The CDR3 is made up of 15 amino acids. After removal of 5 bases from V and 3 bases from J, the junction contained 3 bases not matched to a gene. In germline, CDR1 is ENHRY, CDR2 SYGVKD. CDR3 nucleotides: TGTGCCATCAGTTTACTAGCGGGGGACTACAATGAGCAGTTCTTC. This codes for CAISLLAGDYNEQFF.

CDR3 nucleotide sequence: TGCGCCAGCAGCTCCCGGACTAGCGGGGGGGCCTCCTACAATGAGCAGTTCTTC. Its protein is CASSSRTSGGASYNEQFF. The J gene is TRBJ2-1, the V gene TRBV5-1, with 15 positions matching TRBD2. The ends lost 3 bases at V and 0 bases at J; junction bases unmatched: 4. CDR1 is SGHRS and CDR2 is YFSETQ in the germline V gene. There are 18 residues in the CDR3. The full variable domain, its missing parts supplied by reference TRBV5-1 and TRBJ2-1, is KAGVTQTPRYLIKTRGQQVTLSCSPISGHRSVSWYQQTPGQGLQFLFEYFSETQRNKGNFPGRFSGRQFSNSRSEMNVSTLELGDSALYLCASSSRTSGGASYNEQFFGPGTRLTVL.

The chain uses TRBV21-1 and TRBJ1-5. TRBV21-1 is tagged as a pseudogene. This CDR3 has 16 residues. CDR3 protein: CASSNRRGRCNQPQHF. DNA of the CDR3: TGTGCCAGCAGCAACAGGAGGGGTCGATGCAATCAGCCCCAGCATTTT.

This clone is a singleton in its sample. The chain couples TRBV29-1 to TRBJ2-7; 10 bases match TRBD1. J lost 5 bases, V lost 6 bases, and 4 bases had no gene match. Per germline, CDR1 SQVTM and CDR2 ANQGSEA. This CDR3 is 12 amino acids long. The chain's CDR3 is CSVGDRGDEQYF. The CDR3 coding sequence is TGCAGCGTCGGGGACAGGGGAGACGAGCAGTACTTC.

The sample holds one count of this clone. The chain has TRBV5-1 and TRBJ1-1; 7 bases agree with TRBD1. This CDR3 region has 15 residues. The V gene's germline CDR1 is SGHRS and CDR2 YFSETQ. V shed 4 bases and J 1 base; nucleotides not matched to a gene: 7. Here the CDR3 DNA reads TGCGCCAGCAGCCCCACCGACAGGGCGAACACTGAAGCTTTCTTT. As protein: CASSPTDRANTEAFF. The complete variable domain, with remaining parts taken from reference TRBV5-1 and TRBJ1-1, reads KAGVTQTPRYLIKTRGQQVTLSCSPISGHRSVSWYQQTPGQGLQFLFEYFSETQRNKGNFPGRFSGRQFSNSRSEMNVSTLELGDSALYLCASSPTDRANTEAFFGQGTRLTVV.